The 21 T cell receptor beta chains below all came from one sample that was sequenced in a study of control samples from healthy donors and cancer patients. Using immunoSEQ multiplex PCR, the repertoire was profiled, and TCRdb retains in-frame clones only, with some absent. The sample carries about 120,000 clones, 75% to 90% recorded once. Material for sequencing was PBMCs. These receptors were taken from a woman aged 50 to 60 with colorectal cancer.

V is TRBV10-3 and J is TRBJ1-2; a weak D match, TRBD1 (6 bases). V gave up 3 bases and J gave up 1 base, with 12 bases separating them. Looked up from germline, CDR1 is ENHRY and CDR2 is SYGVKD. The CDR3 is 15 amino acids. The CDR3 DNA is TGTGCCATCAGTGACGTGGAACAGGGTAACTATGGCTACACCTTC. This gives the protein CAISDVEQGNYGYTF.

V is TRBV30 and J is TRBJ1-4; D ambiguous. CDR3 size: 13 residues. The germline CDR1 and CDR2 sequences are GTSNPN and SVGIG (reference sequence). The V end was cut by 2 bases, the J end by 8 bases, with 12 bases between. CDR3 in DNA: TGTGCCTGGAGTCCTTCGGTTGAAGAAAAACTGTTTTTT. Its protein product is CAWSPSVEEKLFF. The full variable domain, with the rest looked up from reference TRBV30 and TRBJ1-4, is SQTIHQWPATLVQPVGSPLSLECTVEGTSNPNLYWYRQAAGRGLQLLFYSVGIGQISSEVPQNLSASRPQDRQFILSSKKLLLSDSGFYLCAWSPSVEEKLFFGSGTQLSVL.

This clone was seen only a few times. V is TRBV29-1 and J is TRBJ1-5; D unclear. This CDR3 has 14 residues. V was clipped by 0 bases and J by 7 bases, with 13 bases between them. The germline V gene encodes CDR1 SQVTM and CDR2 ANQGSEA. The DNA of the CDR3 is TGCAGCGTTGAAGATAGGTCAAAGTACCAGCCCCAGCATTTT. This translates into CSVEDRSKYQPQHF.

The rearrangement joins TRBV28 to TRBJ1-4; D remains unclear. V gave up 2 bases and J gave up 5 bases, with 12 bases separating them. Germline-derived CDR1 and CDR2 are MDHEN and SYDVKM. The CDR3 sequence is 15 residues long. The CDR3 here is CASSLPWGPNEKLFF. The CDR3 DNA sequence: TGTGCCAGCAGTTTACCATGGGGTCCAAATGAAAAACTGTTTTTT.

This sequence joins TRBV30 and TRBJ1-6; D is ambiguous. This CDR3 comprises 13 residues. V shed 5 bases and J shed 5 bases, with 10 bases lying between them. Germline lookup yields CDR1 GTSNPN and CDR2 SVGIG (reference sequence). The CDR3 loop is CAWRTLDNSPLHF. CDR3 DNA sequence: TGTGCCTGGCGGACCCTGGATAATTCACCCCTCCACTTT. Drawing the rest from reference TRBV30 and TRBJ1-6, the complete variable domain is SQTIHQWPATLVQPVGSPLSLECTVEGTSNPNLYWYRQAAGRGLQLLFYSVGIGQISSEVPQNLSASRPQDRQFILSSKKLLLSDSGFYLCAWRTLDNSPLHFGNGTRLTVT.

This sequence joins TRBV19 and TRBJ2-7; D may be TRBD1 (6 bases). Between the trimmed V and J ends, which lost 3 bases and 2 bases, there was a span of 11 bases. This CDR3 region has 14 residues. The germline V gene encodes CDR1 LNHDA and CDR2 SQIVND (reference sequence). CDR3 amino acids: CASSIHQGTYEQYF. The CDR3 DNA follows: TGTGCCAGTAGTATCCACCAGGGGACCTACGAGCAGTACTTC.

Notes on this clone: The sample holds other DNA sequences that translate to the same CDR3. CDR3 sequence: CSVTGVKDGYTF. CDR3 nucleotide sequence: TGCAGCGTCACAGGGGTGAAGGATGGCTACACCTTC. V gene TRBV29-1 combines with J gene TRBJ1-2, with 7 bases lining up with TRBD1. The junction had 7 bases not matched to a gene; V was cut back by 6 bases and J by 6 bases. CDR3 length: 12 amino acids. Germline values: CDR1 SQVTM, CDR2 ANQGSEA.

CDR3 sequence reads: CASSPREGARDTQYF. The DNA of the CDR3 is TGTGCCAGCTCACCGAGGGAGGGGGCGAGAGATACGCAGTATTTT. The chain joins TRBV18 to TRBJ2-3; D tentatively fits TRBD1 or TRBD2 (7 bases each). The CDR3 is 15 amino acids. The V end lost 3 bases, the J end lost 5 bases, and 15 bases lay between the germline ends. Germline V gene sequence: CDR1 KGHSH, CDR2 LQKENI.

This rearrangement joins TRBV19 to TRBJ2-4, with D perhaps matching TRBD1 (7 bases). The V end was cut by 10 bases, the J end by 3 bases, with 19 bases between. This CDR3 region has 15 residues. CDR1 and CDR2 from the germline V gene are LNHDA and SQIVND (reference sequence). CDR3 sequence (DNA): TGTGCCACTCTCAAACAGGGGACTGACAAAAACATTCAGTACTTC. Amino acid sequence: CATLKQGTDKNIQYF. Variable domain in full (rest from reference TRBV19 and TRBJ2-4): DGGITQSPKYLFRKEGQNVTLSCEQNLNHDAMYWYRQDPGQGLRLIYYSQIVNDFQKGDIAEGYSVSREKKESFPLTVTSAQKNPTAFYLCATLKQGTDKNIQYFGAGTRLSVL.

The sample holds a few counts of this clone. The chain recombines TRBV3-1 (or the pseudogene TRBV3-2) with TRBJ1-4; D is unclear. This CDR3 is 16 amino acids long. The V gene lost 5 bases and the J gene lost 0 bases, with 13 bases spanning the gap. Germline values: CDR1 LGHDT, CDR2 YNNKEL (reference sequence). This CDR3 is CASSSGSVATNEKLFF. In DNA form, the CDR3 reads TGTGCCAGCAGCTCCGGATCGGTTGCAACTAATGAAAAACTGTTTTTT.

V is TRBV12-5 and J is TRBJ2-1, with D hard to call. The germline CDR1 and CDR2 sequences are LGHNT and FRNRAP. There are 14 residues in the CDR3. Trimming took 1 base from V and 4 from J, leaving 8 bases between them. DNA for the CDR3: TGTGCTAGTGGTTTGGGCGGTGGGTACAATGAGCAGTTCTTC. It yields the protein CASGLGGGYNEQFF.

This clone was observed a few times. The V and J genes are TRBV6-5 and TRBJ2-2; D is possibly TRBD1 (5 bases). The V gene's germline CDR1 is MNHEY and CDR2 SVGAGI. V dropped 7 bases and J dropped 6 bases, with 12 bases sitting between them. The CDR3 is made up of 13 amino acids. The CDR3 reads CASTLTESGELFF. The DNA of the CDR3 is TGTGCCAGCACCTTGACAGAGTCCGGGGAGCTGTTTTTT.

The genes are TRBV2 and TRBJ2-5, with D possibly TRBD2 on 6 matching bases. Germline V gene data show CDR1 as SNHLY and CDR2 as FYNNEI. The germline V and J ends were trimmed by 4 bases and 4 bases, with 16 bases remaining between them. This CDR3 comprises 15 residues. In DNA, the CDR3 is TGTGCCAGCAGTGTTTTTGCGGGGAGCGGAGAGACCCAGTACTTC. Encoded protein: CASSVFAGSGETQYF.

The genes are TRBV7-9 and TRBJ2-5, with 7 bases matching TRBD1. Unmatched junction bases numbered 13, after V lost 4 bases and J lost 2 bases. CDR1 is SEHNR and CDR2 is FQNEAQ in the germline V gene (reference sequence). CDR3 length equals 17 residues. The CDR3 spells CASSSLDSGTAQETQYF. The CDR3 bases are TGTGCCAGCAGCTCGCTAGACTCAGGGACAGCGCAAGAGACCCAGTACTTC.

For the CDR3, the DNA is TGTGCCAGCAGTTACTCCAACGAGGGGAACACTGAAGCTTTCTTT. It encodes CASSYSNEGNTEAFF. The V and J genes are TRBV6-5 and TRBJ1-1; D is unclear. The germline V and J ends were trimmed by 0 bases and 1 base, with 9 bases remaining between them. Looked up from germline, CDR1 is MNHEY and CDR2 is SVGAGI. The CDR3 runs 15 residues.

Only a few counts were recorded for this clone. V is TRBV19 and J is TRBJ1-4; TRBD1 matches 8 bases. CDR3 length equals 17 residues. Germline V gene data show CDR1 as LNHDA and CDR2 as SQIVND (reference sequence). V lost 4 bases, J lost 8 bases, and 15 bases stayed unmatched. The CDR3 region is CASSKDRATGSLEKLFF. The CDR3 DNA follows: TGTGCCAGTAGTAAGGACAGGGCCACCGGATCGCTCGAAAAACTGTTTTTT.

The rearrangement links TRBV6-2 or TRBV6-3 to TRBJ2-7; a possible D gene is TRBD2 (6 bases). This CDR3 is 16 amino acids long. V shed 4 bases and J shed 0 bases, with 16 bases lying between them. Looked up from germline, CDR1 is MNHEY and CDR2 is SVGEGT. The CDR3 DNA follows: TGTGCCAGCAGTTGGCGGGACCCGAGGGTCTCCTACGAGCAGTACTTC. It encodes CASSWRDPRVSYEQYF.

The chain has TRBV7-3 and TRBJ2-1; 10 nucleotides agree with TRBD2. V gave up 2 bases and J gave up 7 bases; unmatched junction bases: 8. The V gene's germline CDR1 is SGHTA and CDR2 FQGTGA. The CDR3 has 16 amino acids. This CDR3 is CASSLWVAGGFNEQFF. The CDR3, as DNA: TGTGCCAGCAGCTTATGGGTAGCGGGGGGTTTTAATGAGCAGTTCTTC.

The chain links TRBV5-1 to TRBJ2-2; 9 bases are shared with TRBD1. The germline gives CDR1 SGHRS, CDR2 YFSETQ. This CDR3 contains 15 residues. The J segment lost 6 bases and the V segment lost 4 bases, leaving 7 bases of the junction unmatched. The CDR3 region has the DNA TGCGCCAGCAGCGGAAGGACAGGGGAGGCCGGGGAGCTGTTTTTT. Amino acid sequence: CASSGRTGEAGELFF.

The chain carries TRBV10-1 and TRBJ2-7; 8 bases line up with TRBD2. This CDR3 comprises 15 residues. V trimming: 2 bases; J trimming: 2 bases; junction bases outside the gene matches: 5. Germline CDR1 and CDR2: WNHNN and SYGVQD (reference sequence). In DNA form, the CDR3 reads TGCGCCAGCAGTGAGGGCCTCGGGGGGGCCTACGAGCAGTACTTC. Translated, it gives CASSEGLGGAYEQYF.

V gene TRBV30 combines with J gene TRBJ1-6; 7 bases are shared with TRBD1. From germline, CDR1 is GTSNPN and CDR2 SVGIG (reference sequence). The CDR3 has 12 amino acids. Trimming removed 4 bases from V and 7 bases from J; junction bases left unmatched: 1. The CDR3 region has the DNA TGTGCCTGGAACAGGGGAAATTCACCCCTCCACTTT. Amino acids: CAWNRGNSPLHF.